The 10 T cell receptor beta chains below were found in one sample sequenced in a study of control samples from healthy donors and cancer patients. Assay: immunoSEQ multiplex PCR; the TCRdb copy retains only in-frame clones and omits some. The sample lists 70,000 to 75,000 clones; roughly 89% were seen once. Sequencing was carried out using PBMCs. The receptor source for this set is a man aged 60 to 75 with lung cancer.

Written as DNA, the CDR3 is TGTGCCAGCAGCCAAGAAGTCGGCCACCCCCAGCATTTT. It is translated as CASSQEVGHPQHF. The chain carries TRBV3-1 (or the pseudogene TRBV3-2) and TRBJ1-5; D ambiguous. Trimming took off 0 bases at V and 10 bases at J, with 10 bases between the two ends. The CDR3 totals 13 residues. Germline CDR1 is LGHDT and CDR2 is YNNKEL (reference sequence).

The J gene is TRBJ1-6, the V gene TRBV5-1, with TRBD1 as a possible D gene (5 bases). Per germline, CDR1 SGHRS and CDR2 YFSETQ. There are 17 residues in the CDR3. Trimming cost V 5 bases and J 1 base, with 16 bases left between them. The CDR3 DNA is TGCGCCAGCAGAATGGGACTGGGGGTGTCCTATAATTCACCCCTCCACTTT. This encodes CASRMGLGVSYNSPLHF.

This clone was detected only once. In nucleotides, the CDR3 is TGTGCCAGCAGTGAACGGGACCTCGGGGGAAACACCATATATTTT. Translation gives CASSERDLGGNTIYF. The chain employs TRBV6-1 and TRBJ1-3, with D perhaps TRBD1 (5 bases). This CDR3 contains 15 residues. CDR1 is MNHNS and CDR2 is SASEGT in the germline V gene. Trimming left V 2 bases short and J 4 bases short, with 12 bases between.

V usage is TRBV5-8 and J usage is TRBJ1-5; D gene unclear. CDR3 length: 14 amino acids. The V gene's germline CDR1 is SGHTS and CDR2 YDEGEE. V was cut by 7 bases and J by 0 bases, with 11 bases left in between. The CDR3 sequence is CASYSYNSNQPQHF. The CDR3 nucleotides are TGTGCCAGCTACAGCTACAATAGCAATCAGCCCCAGCATTTT.

The chain is built from TRBV12-3 or TRBV12-4 and TRBJ2-1, with TRBD2 as a possible D gene (5 bases). Between the trimmed V and J ends, which lost 3 bases and 8 bases, there was a span of 8 bases. The CDR3 loop spans 12 amino acids. The CDR3 DNA reads TGTGCCAGCAGTTTTACCGGGGATGAGCAGTTCTTC. This encodes CASSFTGDEQFF.

This clone was seen a few times. The chain is built from TRBV7-8 and TRBJ2-2; D is unresolved. Germline CDR1 is SGHVS and CDR2 is FQNEAQ. V shed 8 bases and J shed 5 bases, with 18 bases lying between them. The CDR3 sequence is 15 residues long. The CDR3 loop reads CASDPYTSRTGELFF. The CDR3 nucleotides read TGTGCCAGCGACCCCTACACTTCTAGGACCGGGGAGCTGTTTTTT.

The genes are TRBV21-1 and TRBJ2-7; the D call of TRBD1 is as the table states it, not checked on the DNA. TRBV21-1 is given as a pseudogene. There are 13 residues in the CDR3. The CDR3 region has the DNA TGTGCCAGCAGCCCTCGGACAGGCTACGAGCAGTACGTC. Residues: CASSPRTGYEQYV.

The V and J genes are TRBV9 and TRBJ2-1; 8 bases agree with TRBD1. J lost 4 bases, V lost 2 bases, and 8 bases had no gene match. Germline CDR1 SGDLS, CDR2 YYNGEE. The CDR3 runs 16 residues. CDR3 coding DNA: TGTGCCAGCAGCGTGGGAATGGACAGGGCTTACAATGAGCAGTTCTTC. As protein: CASSVGMDRAYNEQFF. Full variable domain (outside the CDR3, taken from reference TRBV9 and TRBJ2-1): DSGVTQTPKHLITATGQRVTLRCSPRSGDLSVYWYQQSLDQGLQFLIQYYNGEERAKGNILERFSAQQFPDLHSELNLSSLELGDSALYFCASSVGMDRAYNEQFFGPGTRLTVL.

Regarding this clone: One end of the junction does not line up with germline, which may come from a read error. The chain carries TRBV10-3 and TRBJ2-1; D might be TRBD2 (6 bases). The V gene's germline CDR1 is ENHRY and CDR2 SYGVKD. CDR3 size: 12 residues. The CDR3 region is CAISEPESLAVF. The CDR3 coding sequence is TGTGCCATCAGTGAGCCGGAAAGTTTAGCGGTCTTC.

The DNA for the CDR3 is TGTGCCATCAGGGGACAGGGATGGTACGAGCAGTACGTC. As protein: CAIRGQGWYEQYV. The chain recombines TRBV10-3 with TRBJ2-7, with 9 bases aligning to TRBD1. The CDR3 is made up of 13 amino acids. Germline CDR1 is ENHRY and CDR2 is SYGVKD. Trimming removed 6 bases from V and 4 bases from J; junction bases left unmatched: 4.